Detailed here is one T cell receptor (beta chain). CDR1 is SEHNR and CDR2 is FQNEAQ in the germline V gene (reference sequence). V gave up 4 bases and J gave up 2 bases; unmatched junction bases: 12. The CDR3 contains 18 residues. Donors sampled were nominally healthy, though unrecorded immune exposures were likely. A multiplex PCR was run with 60 Vbeta primers and 13 Jbeta primers. Measured with immunoSEQ multiplex PCR; TCRdb has only the in-frame clones, and not every one. The sample contains 110,000 to 150,000 clones, around 80% of which appear only once. This entry is derived from a study of cytomegalovirus exposure and HLA in healthy donors. Study-wide context: Around 190 million T cells yielded more than 95 million unique TCR beta sequences, as an earlier analysis found.

The sample was PBMCs. The sequence derives from a female donor in good health and CMV-seronegative. The rearrangement links TRBV7-9 to TRBJ2-5; 11 bases agree with TRBD1. The CDR3 reads CASSSSPWDRGMQETQYF. In DNA form, the CDR3 reads TGTGCCAGCAGCTCGTCACCCTGGGACAGGGGGATGCAAGAGACCCAGTACTTC.